The 19 T cell receptor beta chains below come from one sample, sequenced in a study of CD8+CD57+ T cells in acquired aplastic anemia. Genomic DNA, the template, was used for profiling of the TCR beta VDJ and CDR3. TCRdb independently ran MiXCR on the reads; one entry per CDR3 protein. The table records 400,000 to 450,000 distinct CDR3 sequences, roughly 68% of them present only once. Sequenced: sorted CD4+, CD8+, or CD8+CD57+ T cells (not recorded which) from PBMCs. All receptors come from a human donor in good health, serving as a control.

This clonotype occurred once. The gene calls are TRBV20-1 and TRBJ1-5, with D possibly TRBD1 on 5 matching bases. The germline V gene has CDR1 DFQATT and CDR2 SNEGSKA (reference sequence). The CDR3 is made up of 12 amino acids. The CDR3 region has the DNA TGCAGCGCCGGGGGGGTGAGTCAGCCCCAGCATTTT. Protein product: CSAGGVSQPQHF.

Note on this clonotype: A much larger clone sits a single nucleotide away, making a read error possible. The chain has TRBV20-1 and TRBJ1-4; D is perhaps TRBD1 (6 bases). Deletions cut 0 bases from V and 4 bases from J, with 9 bases between. The CDR3 has 14 residues. Germline assignment: CDR1 DFQATT and CDR2 SNEGSKA (reference sequence). The chain's CDR3 is CSARESGVNEKLFF. The CDR3 DNA reads TGCAGTGCTAGAGAGTCAGGGGTTAATGAAAAACTGTTTTTT.

The V call is TRBV19, the J call TRBJ2-7, with D hard to call. The CDR3 loop spans 15 amino acids. V was shortened by 6 bases and J by 13 bases, with 28 bases between the two germline ends. Germline CDR1 LNHDA, CDR2 SQIVND (reference sequence). The CDR3 bases are TGTGCCAGTAGGGCCGCCCGGGCAGGTACGCAGACTTTTTACTTC. It encodes CASRAARAGTQTFYF.

About this clonotype itself: This CDR3 fails to terminate in the conserved phenylalanine or tryptophan, so it likely reflects a read error. No DNA is shown, since the ends of the CDR3 on it are uncertain; the CDR3 is the one TCRdb lists. This chain connects TRBV7-2 to TRBJ2-7; the table's D call TRBD1 went unverified against the DNA. Counting both end residues, the CDR3 totals 9 amino acids. Germline V gene data show CDR1 as SGHTA and CDR2 as FQGNSA. This chain's CDR3 is CASSAGQGL.

V gene TRBV9 combines with J gene TRBJ1-1, with unresolved D. The V end lost 4 bases, the J end lost 14 bases, and 24 bases lay between the germline ends. This CDR3 is built from 14 residues. Germline V CDR1 and CDR2: SGDLS, YYNGEE. The CDR3 loop reads CASSLAGLTQETFF. CDR3 sequence (DNA): TGTGCCAGCAGCCTAGCCGGGTTGACCCAAGAGACCTTCTTT.

This clonotype was detected many times. V gene TRBV5-1 combines with J gene TRBJ2-1, with D perhaps TRBD1 (6 bases). V was shortened by 7 bases and J by 5 bases, with 16 bases between the two germline ends. The germline V gene encodes CDR1 SGHRS and CDR2 YFSETQ. The CDR3 is made up of 14 amino acids. The CDR3 DNA sequence: TGCGCCAGCGGCACCGGGACACGGGACAATGAGCAGTTCTTC. Translating it yields CASGTGTRDNEQFF.

The chain links TRBV4-3 to TRBJ2-7; 8 positions match TRBD1. The CDR3 consists of 14 residues. From germline, CDR1 is LGHNA and CDR2 YSLEER. The CDR3 sequence: CVTGGDRTGDEQYF. In DNA, the CDR3 is TGCGTCACTGGAGGGGACAGGACCGGTGACGAGCAGTACTTC.

This clonotype showed up just once. As the CDR3 is not closed by the conserved phenylalanine or tryptophan, this likely results from a read error. The DNA is left out, because the CDR3 cannot be placed on it with certainty; the CDR3 is given as TCRdb lists it. The J gene is TRBJ1-2, the V gene TRBV7-8; TRBD1 reflects the table's D call only, with no check against the DNA. The CDR3 sequence runs 13 residues, both termini included. CDR1 SGHVS and CDR2 FQNEAQ come from the germline V gene. The CDR3 loop is CASSLVDRLNTGE.

CDR3 protein: CASSWRWTGREKLFF. CDR3 DNA: TGTGCCAGCAGCTGGCGGTGGACGGGGCGCGAAAAACTGTTTTTT. The rearrangement uses TRBV4-2 and TRBJ1-4; D possibly corresponds to TRBD1 (5 bases). This CDR3 comprises 15 residues. V was clipped by 5 bases and J by 8 bases, with 18 bases between them. Germline V gene lookup returns CDR1 LGHNA and CDR2 YNFKEQ.

The rearrangement links TRBV20-1 to TRBJ1-1; 8 nucleotides match TRBD1. The CDR3 has 14 amino acids. V lost 1 base to trimming and J lost 6 bases; unmatched junction nucleotides: 7. From germline, CDR1 is DFQATT and CDR2 SNEGSKA (reference sequence). DNA for the CDR3: TGCAGTGCTAGAGGCGGGACAGGCACAGCTGAAGCTTTCTTT. Protein: CSARGGTGTAEAFF.

The chain employs TRBV5-1 and TRBJ2-1, with D maybe TRBD1 (5 bases). The CDR3 length is 15 residues. V lost 4 bases and J lost 10, with 21 bases in between. Germline lookup yields CDR1 SGHRS and CDR2 YFSETQ. CDR3 sequence: CASSTGSVDNEEQFF. The CDR3 DNA follows: TGCGCCAGCAGCACAGGATCCGTGGACAACGAGGAGCAGTTCTTC.

To note about this clonotype: At one end, the junction sequence differs from germline, possibly due to a read error. The rearrangement uses TRBV5-1 and TRBJ1-1; possible D gene TRBD1, 6 bases. The germline CDR1 and CDR2 sequences are SGHRS and YFSETQ. The CDR3 is made up of 14 amino acids. The CDR3 DNA reads as TGTGCCAGCAGCTTGGCGGCAGGGGACACTGAAGCTTTCTTT. Translation gives CASSLAAGDTEAFF.

This clonotype was observed many times. V is TRBV18 and J is TRBJ1-2; D is unclear. Looked up from germline, CDR1 is KGHSH and CDR2 is LQKENI. This CDR3 spans 13 amino acids. Trimming took off 5 bases at V and 6 bases at J, with 13 bases between the two ends. The CDR3 nucleotides read TGTGCCAGCTCAAGACAACCCGGAAATGGCTACACCTTC. Translation: CASSRQPGNGYTF.

This chain uses TRBV9 with TRBJ1-2; D gene unclear. Deletions cut 0 bases from V and 9 bases from J, with 21 bases between. Germline V CDR1 and CDR2: SGDLS, YYNGEE. The CDR3 covers 16 residues. CDR3 DNA: TGTGCCAGCAGCGTAGGGAGAGTAGTGCCTAACCAGTGCTACACCTTC. As protein: CASSVGRVVPNQCYTF.

This clonotype was picked up many times. The chain is built from TRBV12-5 and TRBJ2-5; D is ambiguous. Trimming pared 0 bases from V and 5 bases from J, leaving 7 bases between. This CDR3 spans 13 amino acids. Germline values: CDR1 LGHNT, CDR2 FRNRAP. The DNA for the CDR3 is TGTGCTAGTGGTTTGGTATCATCGGAGACCCAGTACTTC. This codes for CASGLVSSETQYF.

The genes are TRBV7-3 and TRBJ2-5, with 8 positions matching TRBD2. The V gene end was trimmed by 5 bases and the J gene end by 1 base; junction bases not matched to a gene: 9. Germline V gene lookup returns CDR1 SGHTA and CDR2 FQGTGA. This CDR3 spans 16 amino acids. In DNA form, the CDR3 reads TGTGCCAGCAGCCTAATGGCGGGGGGTAGCCAAGAGACCCAGTACTTC. Its translation: CASSLMAGGSQETQYF.

Notes on this clonotype: As the CDR3 is not closed by the conserved phenylalanine or tryptophan, this likely results from a read error. No DNA is shown, since the ends of the CDR3 on it are uncertain; the CDR3 is the one TCRdb lists. The chain combines TRBV7-9 with TRBJ1-2; the table's D call, TRBD1, was not checked against the DNA. The CDR3 length is 13 residues, termini included. Germline CDR1 SEHNR, CDR2 FQNEAQ (reference sequence). The CDR3 sequence: CASSLGTGGDSPL.

In this sample, this clonotype turned up once. The rearrangement uses TRBV7-2 and TRBJ1-6; 11 bases agree with TRBD1. Germline V gene data show CDR1 as SGHTA and CDR2 as FQGNSA. The CDR3 contains 15 residues. V shed 4 bases, J shed 19 bases, and the junction held 15 bases outside the gene matches. CDR3 sequence (DNA): TGTGCCAGCAGCTCAGGGACAGGGGGGGAGGGCACTGAACACTTT. Translated, it gives CASSSGTGGEGTEHF.

The chain couples TRBV29-1 to TRBJ2-1, with 11 bases matching TRBD2. The germline V gene has CDR1 SQVTM and CDR2 ANQGSEA. The CDR3 loop spans 13 amino acids. The V gene end was trimmed by 6 bases and the J gene end by 3 bases; junction bases not matched to a gene: 1. The CDR3 here is CSVGTSGYNEQFF. The DNA for the CDR3 is TGCAGCGTAGGGACTAGCGGCTACAATGAGCAGTTCTTC.